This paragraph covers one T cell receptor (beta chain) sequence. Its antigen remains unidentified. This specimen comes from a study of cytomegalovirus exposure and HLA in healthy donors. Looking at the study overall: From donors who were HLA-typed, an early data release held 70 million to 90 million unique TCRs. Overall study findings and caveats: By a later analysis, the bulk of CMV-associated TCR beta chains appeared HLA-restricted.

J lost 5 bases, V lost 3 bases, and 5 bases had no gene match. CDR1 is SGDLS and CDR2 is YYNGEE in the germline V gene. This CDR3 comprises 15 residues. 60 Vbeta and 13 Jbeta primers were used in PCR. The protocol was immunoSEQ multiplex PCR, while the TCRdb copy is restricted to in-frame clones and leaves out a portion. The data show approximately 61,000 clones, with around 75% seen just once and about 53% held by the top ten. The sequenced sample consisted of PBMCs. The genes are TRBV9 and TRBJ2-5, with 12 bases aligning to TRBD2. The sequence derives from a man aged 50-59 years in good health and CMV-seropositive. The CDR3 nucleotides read TGTGCCAGCAGCGGGCGGACTAGCGGGATGGAGACCCAGTACTTC. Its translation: CASSGRTSGMETQYF.